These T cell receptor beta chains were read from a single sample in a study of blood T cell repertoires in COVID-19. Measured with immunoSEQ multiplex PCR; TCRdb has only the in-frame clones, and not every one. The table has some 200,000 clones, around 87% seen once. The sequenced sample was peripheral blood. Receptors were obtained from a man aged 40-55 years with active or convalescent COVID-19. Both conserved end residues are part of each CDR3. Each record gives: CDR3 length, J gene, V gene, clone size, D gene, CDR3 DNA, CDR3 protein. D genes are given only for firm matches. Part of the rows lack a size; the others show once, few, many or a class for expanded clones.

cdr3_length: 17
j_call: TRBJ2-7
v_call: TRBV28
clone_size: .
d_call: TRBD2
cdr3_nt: TGTGCCAGCAGTTCTCTCTACTCTTCTAGCGGGGGAAACGAGCAGTACTTC
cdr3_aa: CASSSLYSSSGGNEQYF

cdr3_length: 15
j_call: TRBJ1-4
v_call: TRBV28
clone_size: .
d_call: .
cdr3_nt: TGTGCCAGCAGTTTCTCGGGGGGACCGAATGAAAAACTGTTTTTT
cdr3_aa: CASSFSGGPNEKLFF

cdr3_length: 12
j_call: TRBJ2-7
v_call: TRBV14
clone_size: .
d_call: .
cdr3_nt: TGTGCCAGCAGCCAGATCGGGACTCAGCAGTACTTC
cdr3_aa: CASSQIGTQQYF

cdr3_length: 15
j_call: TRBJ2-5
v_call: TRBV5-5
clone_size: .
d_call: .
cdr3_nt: TGTGCCAGCGAAGACATCAGGGATTCTCAAGAGACCCAGTACTTC
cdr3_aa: CASEDIRDSQETQYF

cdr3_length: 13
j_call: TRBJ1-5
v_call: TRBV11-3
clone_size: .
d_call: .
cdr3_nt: TGTGCCAGCAGCTTCAATAGCAATCAGCCCCAGCATTTT
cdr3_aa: CASSFNSNQPQHF

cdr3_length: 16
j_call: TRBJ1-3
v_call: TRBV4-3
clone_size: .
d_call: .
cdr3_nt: TGCGCCAGCAGCCAAGAGATTGCAGACTCTGGAAACACCATATATTTT
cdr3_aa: CASSQEIADSGNTIYF

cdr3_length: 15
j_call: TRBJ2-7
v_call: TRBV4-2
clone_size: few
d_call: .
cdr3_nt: TGTGCCAGCAGCCAAGAATGGGGAGGTGGCTACGAGCAGTACTTC
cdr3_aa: CASSQEWGGGYEQYF

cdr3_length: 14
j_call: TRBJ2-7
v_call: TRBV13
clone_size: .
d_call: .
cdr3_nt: TGTGCCAGCAGCGAGGCGGACAGCTCCTACGAGCAGTACTTC
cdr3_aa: CASSEADSSYEQYF

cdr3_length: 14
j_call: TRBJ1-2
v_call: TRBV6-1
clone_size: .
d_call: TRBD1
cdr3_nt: TGTGCCAGCAGTGACGGGACAGGATACTATGGCTACACCTTC
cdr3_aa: CASSDGTGYYGYTF

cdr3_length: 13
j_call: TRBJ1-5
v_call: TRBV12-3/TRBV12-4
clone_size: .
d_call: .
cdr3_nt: TGTGCCAGCACCTACAGGGGCAATCAGCCCCAGCATTTT
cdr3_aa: CASTYRGNQPQHF

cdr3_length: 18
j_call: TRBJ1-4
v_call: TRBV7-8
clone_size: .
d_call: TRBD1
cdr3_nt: TGTGCCAGCAGCTTAGTCCGGGACAGGGTCGCGACTAATGAAAAACTGTTTTTT
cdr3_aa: CASSLVRDRVATNEKLFF

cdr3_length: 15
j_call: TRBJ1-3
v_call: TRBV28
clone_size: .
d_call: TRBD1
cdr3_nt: TGTGCCAGCAGCTTACTCCAGGGGGCTGGAAACACCATATATTTT
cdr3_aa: CASSLLQGAGNTIYF

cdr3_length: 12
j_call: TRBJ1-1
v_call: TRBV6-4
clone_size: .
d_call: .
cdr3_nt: TGTGCCAGCAGTGATAGTTCCAGGAAAGCTTTCTTT
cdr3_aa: CASSDSSRKAFF

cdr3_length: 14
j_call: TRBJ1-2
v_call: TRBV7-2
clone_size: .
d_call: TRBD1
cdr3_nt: TGTGCCAGCAGCTTAGGATTTCAGGGGGATGGCTACACCTTC
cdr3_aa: CASSLGFQGDGYTF

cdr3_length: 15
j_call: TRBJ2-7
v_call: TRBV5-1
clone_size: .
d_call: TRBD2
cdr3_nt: TGCGCCAGCAGCTTTAGCGGGGGGGCCCCCTACGAGCAGTACTTC
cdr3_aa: CASSFSGGAPYEQYF

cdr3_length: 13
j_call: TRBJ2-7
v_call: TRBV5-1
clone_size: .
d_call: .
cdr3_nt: TGCGCCAGCAGCTTGGGAGGGCGGGACGAGCAGTACTTC
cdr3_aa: CASSLGGRDEQYF

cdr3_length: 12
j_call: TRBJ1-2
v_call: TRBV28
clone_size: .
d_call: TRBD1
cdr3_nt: TGTGCCCTCCGGGGACAGCACTATGGCTACACCTTC
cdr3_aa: CALRGQHYGYTF

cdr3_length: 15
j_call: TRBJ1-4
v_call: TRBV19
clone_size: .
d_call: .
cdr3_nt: TGTGCCAGTAGTACGGACAGTGCAACTAATGAAAAACTGTTTTTT
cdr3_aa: CASSTDSATNEKLFF

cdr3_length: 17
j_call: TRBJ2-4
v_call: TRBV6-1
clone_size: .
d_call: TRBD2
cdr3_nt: TGTGCCAGCAGTGAAGCGGGACTAGCGGTAGCCAAAAACATTCAGTACTTC
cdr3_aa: CASSEAGLAVAKNIQYF

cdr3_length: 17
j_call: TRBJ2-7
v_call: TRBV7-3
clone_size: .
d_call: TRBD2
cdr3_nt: TGTGCCAGCAGCCCCGGACTAGCGGGGGGGGCGTTGGGCGAGCAGTACTTC
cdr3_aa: CASSPGLAGGALGEQYF

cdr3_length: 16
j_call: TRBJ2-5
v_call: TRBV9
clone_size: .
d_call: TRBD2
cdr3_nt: TGTGCCAGCAGCCTAACACTGACTAGCGGGCAAGAGACCCAGTACTTC
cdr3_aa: CASSLTLTSGQETQYF

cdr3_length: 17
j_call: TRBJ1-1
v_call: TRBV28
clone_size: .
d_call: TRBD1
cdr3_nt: TGTGCCAGCAGCGGATATGGACAGGGTTTAATGAACACTGAAGCTTTCTTT
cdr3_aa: CASSGYGQGLMNTEAFF

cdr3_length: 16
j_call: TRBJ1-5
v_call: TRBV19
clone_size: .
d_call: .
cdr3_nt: TGTGCCAGTAGTAGCAGGGTCCAAGGAAGCAATCAGCCCCAGCATTTT
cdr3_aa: CASSSRVQGSNQPQHF

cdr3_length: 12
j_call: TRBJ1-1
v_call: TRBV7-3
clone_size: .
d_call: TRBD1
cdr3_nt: TGTGCCAGCAGCTTACCCCCAGGGGGGGCTTTCTTT
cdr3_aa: CASSLPPGGAFF

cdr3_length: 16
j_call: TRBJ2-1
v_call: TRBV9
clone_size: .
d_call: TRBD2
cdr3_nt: TGTGCCAGCAGCGCCACTAGCGGGAGCTCCTACAATGAGCAGTTCTTC
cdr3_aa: CASSATSGSSYNEQFF